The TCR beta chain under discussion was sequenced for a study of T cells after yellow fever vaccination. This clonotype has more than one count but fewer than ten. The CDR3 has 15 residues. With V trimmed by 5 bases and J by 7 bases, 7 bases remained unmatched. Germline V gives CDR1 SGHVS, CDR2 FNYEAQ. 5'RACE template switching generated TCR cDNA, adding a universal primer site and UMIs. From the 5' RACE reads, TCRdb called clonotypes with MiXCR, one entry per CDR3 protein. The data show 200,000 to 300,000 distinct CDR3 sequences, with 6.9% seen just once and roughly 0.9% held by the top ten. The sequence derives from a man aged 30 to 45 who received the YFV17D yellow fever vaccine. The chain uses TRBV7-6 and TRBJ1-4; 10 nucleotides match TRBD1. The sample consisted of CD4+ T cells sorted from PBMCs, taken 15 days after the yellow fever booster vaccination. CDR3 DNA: TGTGCCAGCAGCGACCAGACAGGGGGCTTTGAAAAACTGTTTTTT. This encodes CASSDQTGGFEKLFF.